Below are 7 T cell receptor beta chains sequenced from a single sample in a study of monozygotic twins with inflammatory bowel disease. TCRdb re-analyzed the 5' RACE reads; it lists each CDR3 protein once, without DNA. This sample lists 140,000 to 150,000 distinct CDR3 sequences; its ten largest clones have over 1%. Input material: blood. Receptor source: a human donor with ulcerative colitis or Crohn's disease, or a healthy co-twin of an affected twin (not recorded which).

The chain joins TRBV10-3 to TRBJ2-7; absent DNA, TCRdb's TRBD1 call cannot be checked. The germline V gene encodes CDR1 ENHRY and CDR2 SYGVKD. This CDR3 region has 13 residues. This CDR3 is CAISGKGVYEQYF.

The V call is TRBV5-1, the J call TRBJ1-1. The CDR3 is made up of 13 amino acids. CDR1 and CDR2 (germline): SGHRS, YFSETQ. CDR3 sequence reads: CASGEHMNTEAFF.

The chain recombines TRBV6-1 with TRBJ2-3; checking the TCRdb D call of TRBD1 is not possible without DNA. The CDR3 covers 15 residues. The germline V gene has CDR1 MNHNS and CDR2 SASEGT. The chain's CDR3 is CASRPGTGLTDTQYF.

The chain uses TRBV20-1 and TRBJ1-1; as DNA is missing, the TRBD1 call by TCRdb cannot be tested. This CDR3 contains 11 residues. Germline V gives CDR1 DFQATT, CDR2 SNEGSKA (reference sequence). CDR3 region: CSAPGVDEAFF.

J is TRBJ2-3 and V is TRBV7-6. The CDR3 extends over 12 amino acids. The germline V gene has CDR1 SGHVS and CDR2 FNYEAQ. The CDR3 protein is CASSASVDTQYF.

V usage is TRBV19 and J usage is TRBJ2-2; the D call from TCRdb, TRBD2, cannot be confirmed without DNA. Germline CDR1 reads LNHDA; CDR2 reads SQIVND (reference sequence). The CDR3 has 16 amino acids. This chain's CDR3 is CASSASGRANTGELFF. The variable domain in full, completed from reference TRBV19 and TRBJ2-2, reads DGGITQSPKYLFRKEGQNVTLSCEQNLNHDAMYWYRQDPGQGLRLIYYSQIVNDFQKGDIAEGYSVSREKKESFPLTVTSAQKNPTAFYLCASSASGRANTGELFFGEGSRLTVL.

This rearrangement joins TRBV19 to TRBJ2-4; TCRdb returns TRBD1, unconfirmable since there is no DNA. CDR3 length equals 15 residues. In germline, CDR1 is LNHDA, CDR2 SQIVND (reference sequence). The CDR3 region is CASSPRTGEENIQYF.